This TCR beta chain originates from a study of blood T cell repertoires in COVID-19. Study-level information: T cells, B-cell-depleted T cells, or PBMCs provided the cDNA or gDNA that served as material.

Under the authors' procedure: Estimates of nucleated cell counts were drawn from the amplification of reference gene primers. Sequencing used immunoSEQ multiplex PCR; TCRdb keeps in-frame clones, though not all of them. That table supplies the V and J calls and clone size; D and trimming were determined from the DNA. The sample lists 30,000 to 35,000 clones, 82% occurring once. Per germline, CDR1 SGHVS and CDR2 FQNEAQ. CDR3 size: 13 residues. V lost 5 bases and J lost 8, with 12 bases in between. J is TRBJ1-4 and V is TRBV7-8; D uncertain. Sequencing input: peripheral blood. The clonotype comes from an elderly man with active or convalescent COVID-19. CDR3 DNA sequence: TGTGCCAGCAGCCCCAGCCCGGGGGAAAAACTGTTTTTT. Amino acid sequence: CASSPSPGEKLFF. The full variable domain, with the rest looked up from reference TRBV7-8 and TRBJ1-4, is GAGVSQSPRYKVAKRGQDVALRCDPISGHVSLFWYQQALGQGPEFLTYFQNEAQLDKSGLPSDRFFAERPEGSVSTLKIQRTQQEDSAVYLCASSPSPGEKLFFGSGTQLSVL.